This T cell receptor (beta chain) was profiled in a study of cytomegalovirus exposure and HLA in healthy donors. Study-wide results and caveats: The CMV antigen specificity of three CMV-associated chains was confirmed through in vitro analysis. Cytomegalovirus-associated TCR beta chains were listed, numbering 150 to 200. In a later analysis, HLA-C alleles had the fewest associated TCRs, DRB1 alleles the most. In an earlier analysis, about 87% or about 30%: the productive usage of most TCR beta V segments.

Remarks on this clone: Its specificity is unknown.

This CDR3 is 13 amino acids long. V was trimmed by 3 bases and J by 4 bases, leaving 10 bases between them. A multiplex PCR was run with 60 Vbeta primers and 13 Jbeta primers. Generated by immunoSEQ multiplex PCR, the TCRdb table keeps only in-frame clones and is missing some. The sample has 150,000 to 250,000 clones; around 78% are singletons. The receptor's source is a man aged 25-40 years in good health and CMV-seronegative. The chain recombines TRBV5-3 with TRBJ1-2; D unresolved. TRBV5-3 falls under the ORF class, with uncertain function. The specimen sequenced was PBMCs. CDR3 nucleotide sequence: TGTGCCAGAAGCTATGGGGAGGTCTATGGCTACACCTTC. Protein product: CARSYGEVYGYTF.